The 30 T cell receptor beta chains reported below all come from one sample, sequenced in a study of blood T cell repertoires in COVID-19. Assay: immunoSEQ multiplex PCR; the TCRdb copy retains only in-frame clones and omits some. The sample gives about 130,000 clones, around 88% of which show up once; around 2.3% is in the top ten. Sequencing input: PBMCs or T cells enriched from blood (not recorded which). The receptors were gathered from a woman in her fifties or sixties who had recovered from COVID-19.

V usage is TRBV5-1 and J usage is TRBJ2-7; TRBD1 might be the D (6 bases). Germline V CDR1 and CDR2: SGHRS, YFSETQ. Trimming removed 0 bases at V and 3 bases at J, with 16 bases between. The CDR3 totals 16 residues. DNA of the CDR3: TGCGCCAGCAGCTTGGATCCGGCAGGGGCAAACTACGAGCAGTACTTC. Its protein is CASSLDPAGANYEQYF.

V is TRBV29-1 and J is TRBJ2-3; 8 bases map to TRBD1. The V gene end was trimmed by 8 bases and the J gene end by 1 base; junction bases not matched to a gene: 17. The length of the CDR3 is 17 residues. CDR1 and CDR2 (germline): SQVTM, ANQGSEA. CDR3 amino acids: CSPPSRTGTSGTDTQYF. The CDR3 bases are TGCAGCCCCCCCTCTAGGACAGGGACCAGCGGCACAGATACGCAGTATTTT.

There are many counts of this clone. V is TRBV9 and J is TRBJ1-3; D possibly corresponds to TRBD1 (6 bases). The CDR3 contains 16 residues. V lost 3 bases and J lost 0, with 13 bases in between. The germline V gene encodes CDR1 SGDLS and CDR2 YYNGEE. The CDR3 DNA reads TGTGCCAGCAGCGCGACAGGACAATACTCTGGAAACACCATATATTTT. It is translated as CASSATGQYSGNTIYF.

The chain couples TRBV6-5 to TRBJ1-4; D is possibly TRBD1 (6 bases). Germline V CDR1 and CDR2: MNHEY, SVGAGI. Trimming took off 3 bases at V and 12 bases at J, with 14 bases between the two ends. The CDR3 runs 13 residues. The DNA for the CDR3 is TGTGCCAGCAGTTATACAGGGATTTTGCAACTGTTTTTT. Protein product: CASSYTGILQLFF.

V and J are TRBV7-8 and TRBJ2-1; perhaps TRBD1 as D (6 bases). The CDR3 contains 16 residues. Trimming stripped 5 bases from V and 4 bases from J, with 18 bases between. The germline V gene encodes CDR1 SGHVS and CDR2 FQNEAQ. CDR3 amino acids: CASSKDSNRQYNEQFF. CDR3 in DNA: TGTGCCAGCAGCAAGGACAGCAATAGACAATACAATGAGCAGTTCTTC.

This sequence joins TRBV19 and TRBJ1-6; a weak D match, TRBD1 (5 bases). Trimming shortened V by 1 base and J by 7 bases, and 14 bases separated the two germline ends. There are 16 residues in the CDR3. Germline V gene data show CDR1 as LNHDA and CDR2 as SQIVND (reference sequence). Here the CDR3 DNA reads TGTGCCAGTAGTATAGGGGCAGGGTGGGGAAATTCACCCCTCCACTTT. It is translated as CASSIGAGWGNSPLHF. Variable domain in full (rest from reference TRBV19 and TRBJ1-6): DGGITQSPKYLFRKEGQNVTLSCEQNLNHDAMYWYRQDPGQGLRLIYYSQIVNDFQKGDIAEGYSVSREKKESFPLTVTSAQKNPTAFYLCASSIGAGWGNSPLHFGNGTRLTVT.

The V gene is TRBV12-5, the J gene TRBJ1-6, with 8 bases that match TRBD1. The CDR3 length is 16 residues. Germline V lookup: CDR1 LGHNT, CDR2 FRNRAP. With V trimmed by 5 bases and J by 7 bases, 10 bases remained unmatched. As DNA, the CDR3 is TGTGCTAGTGGTCCAACGACAGGGGTCAGAAATTCACCCCTCCACTTT. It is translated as CASGPTTGVRNSPLHF.

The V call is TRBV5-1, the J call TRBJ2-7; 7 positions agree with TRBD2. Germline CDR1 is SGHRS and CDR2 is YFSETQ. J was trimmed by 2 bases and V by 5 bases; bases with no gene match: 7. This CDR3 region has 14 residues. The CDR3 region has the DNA TGCGCCAGCAGTGGAGCGGGGCGAGCCTACGAGCAGTACTTC. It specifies CASSGAGRAYEQYF.

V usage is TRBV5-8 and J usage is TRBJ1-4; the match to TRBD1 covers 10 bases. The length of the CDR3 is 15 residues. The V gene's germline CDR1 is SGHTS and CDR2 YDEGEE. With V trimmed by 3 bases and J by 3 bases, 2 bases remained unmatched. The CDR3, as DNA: TGTGCCAGCAGCTGGACAGGGGGTGCTAATGAAAAACTGTTTTTT. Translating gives CASSWTGGANEKLFF.

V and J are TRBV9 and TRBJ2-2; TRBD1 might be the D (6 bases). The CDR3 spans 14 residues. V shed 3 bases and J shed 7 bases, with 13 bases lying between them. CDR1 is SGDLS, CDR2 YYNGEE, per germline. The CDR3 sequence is CASSATVQGGELFF. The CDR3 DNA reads TGTGCCAGCAGCGCGACAGTACAGGGCGGGGAGCTGTTTTTT. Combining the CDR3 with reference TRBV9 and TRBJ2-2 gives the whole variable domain DSGVTQTPKHLITATGQRVTLRCSPRSGDLSVYWYQQSLDQGLQFLIQYYNGEERAKGNILERFSAQQFPDLHSELNLSSLELGDSALYFCASSATVQGGELFFGEGSRLTVL.

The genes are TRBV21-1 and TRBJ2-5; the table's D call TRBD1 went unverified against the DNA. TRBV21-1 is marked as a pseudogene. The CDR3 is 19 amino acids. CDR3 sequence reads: CASSKATGDRDLYQETQYF. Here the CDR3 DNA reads TGTGCCAGCAGCAAGGCGACGGGGGACAGGGACCTATACCAAGAGACCCAGTACTTC.

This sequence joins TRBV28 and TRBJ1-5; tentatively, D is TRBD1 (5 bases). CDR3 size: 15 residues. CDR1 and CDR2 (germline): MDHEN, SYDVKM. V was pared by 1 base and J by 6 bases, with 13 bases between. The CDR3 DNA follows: TGTGCCAGCAGTTTATCCCAGGGAGGTGCTCAGCCCCAGCATTTT. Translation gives CASSLSQGGAQPQHF.

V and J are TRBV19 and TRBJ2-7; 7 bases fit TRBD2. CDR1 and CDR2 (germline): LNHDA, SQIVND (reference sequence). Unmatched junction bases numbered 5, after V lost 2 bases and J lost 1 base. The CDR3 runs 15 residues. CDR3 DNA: TGTGCCAGTAGTATAACAGCGGGGAGATCCTACGAGCAGTACTTC. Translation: CASSITAGRSYEQYF.

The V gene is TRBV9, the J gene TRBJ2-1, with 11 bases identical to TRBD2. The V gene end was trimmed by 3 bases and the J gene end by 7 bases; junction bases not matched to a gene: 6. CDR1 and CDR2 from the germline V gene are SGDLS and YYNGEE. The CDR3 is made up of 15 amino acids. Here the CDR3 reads CASSGSGGAGNEQFF. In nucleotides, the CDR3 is TGTGCCAGCAGCGGTAGCGGGGGGGCGGGGAATGAGCAGTTCTTC.

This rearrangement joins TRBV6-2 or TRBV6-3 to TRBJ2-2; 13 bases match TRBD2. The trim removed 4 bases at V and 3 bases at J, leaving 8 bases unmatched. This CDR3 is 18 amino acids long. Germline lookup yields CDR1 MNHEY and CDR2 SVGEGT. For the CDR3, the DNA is TGTGCCAGCAGTTCACCTCAGGGACTAGCGGGGTACACCGGGGAGCTGTTTTTT. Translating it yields CASSSPQGLAGYTGELFF.

The CDR3 region is CASWNPGDTEAFF. The CDR3 bases are TGCGCCAGCTGGAACCCAGGGGACACTGAAGCTTTCTTT. The chain carries TRBV23-1 and TRBJ1-1; a weak D match, TRBD1 (6 bases). TRBV23-1 is flagged as an ORF with uncertain function. Trimming shortened V by 8 bases and J by 3 bases, and 13 bases separated the two germline ends. The CDR3 covers 13 residues.

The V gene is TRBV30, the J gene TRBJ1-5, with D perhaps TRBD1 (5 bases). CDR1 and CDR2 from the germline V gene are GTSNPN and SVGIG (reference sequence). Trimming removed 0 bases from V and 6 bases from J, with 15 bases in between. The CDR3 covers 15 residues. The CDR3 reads CAWSVQAGWAQPQHF. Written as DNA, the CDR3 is TGTGCCTGGAGTGTTCAGGCAGGGTGGGCTCAGCCCCAGCATTTT. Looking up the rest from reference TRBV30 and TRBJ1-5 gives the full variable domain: SQTIHQWPATLVQPVGSPLSLECTVEGTSNPNLYWYRQAAGRGLQLLFYSVGIGQISSEVPQNLSASRPQDRQFILSSKKLLLSDSGFYLCAWSVQAGWAQPQHFGDGTRLSIL.

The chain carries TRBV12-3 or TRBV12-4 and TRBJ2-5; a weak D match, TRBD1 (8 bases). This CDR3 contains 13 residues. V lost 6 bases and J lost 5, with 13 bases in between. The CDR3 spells CASRQQGGETQYF. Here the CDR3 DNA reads TGTGCCAGCAGGCAACAGGGGGGGGAGACCCAGTACTTC.

This CDR3 is CASSFGFGDEQYF. The CDR3 coding sequence is TGTGCCAGCAGCTTCGGGTTCGGGGACGAGCAGTACTTC. V and J are TRBV7-9 and TRBJ2-7, with a possible D match to TRBD2 (5 bases). This CDR3 has 13 residues. The germline V and J ends were trimmed by 3 bases and 5 bases, with 11 bases remaining between them. The germline V gene has CDR1 SEHNR and CDR2 FQNEAQ (reference sequence).

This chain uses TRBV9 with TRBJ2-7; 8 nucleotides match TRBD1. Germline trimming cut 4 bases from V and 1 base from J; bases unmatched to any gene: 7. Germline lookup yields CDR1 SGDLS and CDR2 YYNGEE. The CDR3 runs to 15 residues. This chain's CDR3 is CASSSHRDRSYEQYF. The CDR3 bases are TGTGCCAGCAGCTCACACCGGGACAGGTCCTACGAGCAGTACTTC.

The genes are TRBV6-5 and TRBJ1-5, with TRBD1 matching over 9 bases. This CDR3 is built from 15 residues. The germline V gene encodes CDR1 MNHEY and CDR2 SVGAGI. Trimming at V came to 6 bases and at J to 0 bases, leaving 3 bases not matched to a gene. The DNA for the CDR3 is TGTGCCAGCAGCGGGACAGGGTATAGCAATCAGCCCCAGCATTTT. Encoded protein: CASSGTGYSNQPQHF.

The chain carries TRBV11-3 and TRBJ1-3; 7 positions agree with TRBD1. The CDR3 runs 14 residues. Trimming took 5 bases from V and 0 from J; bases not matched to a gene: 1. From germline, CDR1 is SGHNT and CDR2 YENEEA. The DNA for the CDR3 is TGTGCCAGCAGCCGGGACAGCTCTGGAAACACCATATATTTT. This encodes CASSRDSSGNTIYF.

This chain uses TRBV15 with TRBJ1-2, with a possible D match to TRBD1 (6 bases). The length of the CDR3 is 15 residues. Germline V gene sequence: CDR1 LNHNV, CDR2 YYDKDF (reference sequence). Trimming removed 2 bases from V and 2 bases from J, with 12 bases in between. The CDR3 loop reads CATSRLDTGNYGYTF. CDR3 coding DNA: TGTGCCACCAGCAGACTCGATACAGGGAACTATGGCTACACCTTC.

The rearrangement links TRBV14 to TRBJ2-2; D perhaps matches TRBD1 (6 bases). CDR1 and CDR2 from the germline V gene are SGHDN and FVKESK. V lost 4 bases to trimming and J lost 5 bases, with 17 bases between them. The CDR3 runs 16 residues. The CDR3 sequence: CASSPPTGLGTGELFF. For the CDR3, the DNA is TGTGCCAGCAGCCCCCCAACAGGGTTAGGGACCGGGGAGCTGTTTTTT.

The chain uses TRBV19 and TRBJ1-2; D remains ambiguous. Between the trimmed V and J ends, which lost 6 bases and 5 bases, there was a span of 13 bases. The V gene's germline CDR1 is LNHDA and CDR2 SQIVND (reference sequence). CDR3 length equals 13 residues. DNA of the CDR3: TGTGCCAGTAGGGCAAACTTCGGGTATGGCTACACCTTC. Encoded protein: CASRANFGYGYTF. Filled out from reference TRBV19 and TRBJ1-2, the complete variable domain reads DGGITQSPKYLFRKEGQNVTLSCEQNLNHDAMYWYRQDPGQGLRLIYYSQIVNDFQKGDIAEGYSVSREKKESFPLTVTSAQKNPTAFYLCASRANFGYGYTFGSGTRLTVV.

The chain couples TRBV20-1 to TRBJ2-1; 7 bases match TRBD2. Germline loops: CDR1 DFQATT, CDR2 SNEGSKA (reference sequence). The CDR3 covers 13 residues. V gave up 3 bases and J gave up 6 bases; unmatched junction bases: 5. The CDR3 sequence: CSASIAGVNEQFF. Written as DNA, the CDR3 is TGCAGTGCTAGTATCGCGGGGGTCAATGAGCAGTTCTTC.

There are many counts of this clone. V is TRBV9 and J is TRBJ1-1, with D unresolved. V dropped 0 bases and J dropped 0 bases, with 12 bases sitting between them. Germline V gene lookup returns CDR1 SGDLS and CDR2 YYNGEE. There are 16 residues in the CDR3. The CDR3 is CASSVGTAFMNTEAFF. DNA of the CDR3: TGTGCCAGCAGCGTAGGTACAGCCTTTATGAACACTGAAGCTTTCTTT.

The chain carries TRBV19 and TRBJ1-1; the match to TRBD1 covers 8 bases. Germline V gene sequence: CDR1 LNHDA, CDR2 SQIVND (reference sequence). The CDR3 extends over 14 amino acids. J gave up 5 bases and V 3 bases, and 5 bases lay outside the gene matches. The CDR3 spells CASSMIQGDTEAFF. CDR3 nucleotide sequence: TGTGCCAGTAGTATGATACAGGGGGATACTGAAGCTTTCTTT.

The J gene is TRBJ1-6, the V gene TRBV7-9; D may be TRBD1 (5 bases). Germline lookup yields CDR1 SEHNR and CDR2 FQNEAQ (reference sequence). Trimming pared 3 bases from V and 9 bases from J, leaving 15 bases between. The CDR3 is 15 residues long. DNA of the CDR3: TGTGCCAGCAGCTTTCTGGGGGGGGTTAGTTCACCCCTCCACTTT. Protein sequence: CASSFLGGVSSPLHF.

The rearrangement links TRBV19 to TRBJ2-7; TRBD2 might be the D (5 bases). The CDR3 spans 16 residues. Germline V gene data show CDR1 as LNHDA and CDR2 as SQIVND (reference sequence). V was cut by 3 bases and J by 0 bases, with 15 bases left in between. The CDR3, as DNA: TGTGCCAGTAGTATGGGCCGAGGGCCCAACTCCTACGAGCAGTACTTC. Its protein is CASSMGRGPNSYEQYF.